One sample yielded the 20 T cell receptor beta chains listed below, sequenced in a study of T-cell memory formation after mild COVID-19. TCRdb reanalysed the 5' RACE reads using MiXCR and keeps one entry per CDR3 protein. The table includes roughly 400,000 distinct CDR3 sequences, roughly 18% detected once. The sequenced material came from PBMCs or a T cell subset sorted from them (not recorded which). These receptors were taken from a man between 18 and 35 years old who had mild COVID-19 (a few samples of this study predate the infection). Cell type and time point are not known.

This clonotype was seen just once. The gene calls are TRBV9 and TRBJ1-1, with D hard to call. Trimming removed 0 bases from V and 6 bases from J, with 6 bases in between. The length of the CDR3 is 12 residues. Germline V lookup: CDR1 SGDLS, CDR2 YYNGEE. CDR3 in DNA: TGTGCCAGCAGCGTAGGATTGTCTGAAGCTTTCTTT. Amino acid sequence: CASSVGLSEAFF.

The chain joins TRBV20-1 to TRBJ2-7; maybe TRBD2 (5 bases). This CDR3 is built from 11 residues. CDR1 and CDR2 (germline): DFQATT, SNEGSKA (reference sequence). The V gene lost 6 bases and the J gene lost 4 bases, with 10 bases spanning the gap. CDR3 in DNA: TGCAGTGCAGGACTCCGATACGAGCAGTACTTC. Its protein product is CSAGLRYEQYF.

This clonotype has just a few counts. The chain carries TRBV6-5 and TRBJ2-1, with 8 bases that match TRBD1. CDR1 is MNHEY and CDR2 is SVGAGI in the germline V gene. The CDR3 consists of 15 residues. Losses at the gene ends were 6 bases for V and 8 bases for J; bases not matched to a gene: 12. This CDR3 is CASRTPHGQGDEQFF. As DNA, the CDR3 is TGTGCCAGCAGAACTCCGCACGGACAGGGAGATGAGCAGTTCTTC.

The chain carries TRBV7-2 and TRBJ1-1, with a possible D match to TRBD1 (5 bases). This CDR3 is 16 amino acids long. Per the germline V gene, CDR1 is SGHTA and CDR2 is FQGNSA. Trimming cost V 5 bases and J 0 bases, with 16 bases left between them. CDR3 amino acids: CASSATPGRMNTEAFF. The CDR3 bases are TGTGCCAGCAGCGCCACGCCGGGACGGATGAACACTGAAGCTTTCTTT. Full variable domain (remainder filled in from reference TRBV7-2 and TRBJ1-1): GAGVSQSPSNKVTEKGKDVELRCDPISGHTALYWYRQSLGQGLEFLIYFQGNSAPDKSGLPSDRFSAERTGGSVSTLTIQRTQQEDSAVYLCASSATPGRMNTEAFFGQGTRLTVV.

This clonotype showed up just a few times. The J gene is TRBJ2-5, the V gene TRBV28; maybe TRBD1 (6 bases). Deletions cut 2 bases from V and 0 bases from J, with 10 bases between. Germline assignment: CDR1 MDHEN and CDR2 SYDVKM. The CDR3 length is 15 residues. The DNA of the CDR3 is TGTGCCAGCAGTTTAAGGACAGTTTACCAAGAGACCCAGTACTTC. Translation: CASSLRTVYQETQYF.

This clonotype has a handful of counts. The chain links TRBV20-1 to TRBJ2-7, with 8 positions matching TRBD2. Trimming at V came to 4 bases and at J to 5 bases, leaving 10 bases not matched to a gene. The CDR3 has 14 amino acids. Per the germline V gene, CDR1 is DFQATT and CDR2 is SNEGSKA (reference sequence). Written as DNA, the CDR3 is TGCAGTGCTACGGCCAACGGTAGCGGGGACGAGCAGTACTTC. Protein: CSATANGSGDEQYF.

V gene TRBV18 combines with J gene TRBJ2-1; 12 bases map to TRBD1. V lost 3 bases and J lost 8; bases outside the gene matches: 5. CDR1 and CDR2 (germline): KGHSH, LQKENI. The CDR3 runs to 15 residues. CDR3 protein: CASSPGQGARDEQFF. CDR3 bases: TGTGCCAGCTCACCGGGACAGGGGGCAAGAGATGAGCAGTTCTTC.

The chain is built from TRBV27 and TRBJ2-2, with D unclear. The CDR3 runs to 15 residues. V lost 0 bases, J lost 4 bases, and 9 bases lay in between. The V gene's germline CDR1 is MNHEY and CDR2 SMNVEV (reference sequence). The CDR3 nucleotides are TGTGCCAGCAGTTTATCGGTCAGCCCCACCGGGGAGCTGTTTTTT. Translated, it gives CASSLSVSPTGELFF.

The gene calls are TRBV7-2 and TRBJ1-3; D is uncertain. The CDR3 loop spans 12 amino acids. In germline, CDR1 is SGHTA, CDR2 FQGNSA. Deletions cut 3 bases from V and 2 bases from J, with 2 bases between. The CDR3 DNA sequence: TGTGCCAGCAGCTTTGCTGGAAACACCATATATTTT. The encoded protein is CASSFAGNTIYF.

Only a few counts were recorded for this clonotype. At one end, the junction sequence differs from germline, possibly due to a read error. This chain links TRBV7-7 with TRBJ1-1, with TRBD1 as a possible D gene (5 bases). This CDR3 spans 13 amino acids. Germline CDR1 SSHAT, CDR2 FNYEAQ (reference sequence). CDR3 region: CASSLVLGGEAFF. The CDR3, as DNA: TGTGCTAGCAGCTTAGTACTTGGGGGTGAAGCTTTCTTT.

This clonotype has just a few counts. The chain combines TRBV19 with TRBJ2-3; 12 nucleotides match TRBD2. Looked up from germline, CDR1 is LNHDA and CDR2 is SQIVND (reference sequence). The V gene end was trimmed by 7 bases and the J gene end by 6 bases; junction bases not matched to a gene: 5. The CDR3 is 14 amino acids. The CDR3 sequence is CASTSGGALDTQYF. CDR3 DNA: TGTGCCAGTACTAGCGGGGGGGCTTTGGATACGCAGTATTTT.

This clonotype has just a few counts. The CDR3 nucleotides read TGCAGTGCTAGTAGGGGTTTTCTAGGGGCTTTCTTT. Translating it yields CSASRGFLGAFF. This chain connects TRBV20-1 to TRBJ1-1; maybe TRBD1 (5 bases). Germline CDR1 DFQATT, CDR2 SNEGSKA (reference sequence). The CDR3 has 12 residues. The ends were cut back, 3 bases at V and 11 bases at J, with 16 bases in the middle.

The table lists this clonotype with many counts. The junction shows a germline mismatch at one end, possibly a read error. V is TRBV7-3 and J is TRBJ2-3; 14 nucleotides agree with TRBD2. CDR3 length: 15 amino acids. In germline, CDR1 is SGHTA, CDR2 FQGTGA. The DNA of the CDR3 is TGCGCCAGCAGCCCGACTAGCGGGGGGGCAGATACGCAGTATTTT. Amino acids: CASSPTSGGADTQYF.

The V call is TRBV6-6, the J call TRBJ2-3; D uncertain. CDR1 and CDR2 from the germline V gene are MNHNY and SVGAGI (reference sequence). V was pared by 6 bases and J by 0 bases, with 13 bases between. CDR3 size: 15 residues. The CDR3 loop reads CASRRPSSSTDTQYF. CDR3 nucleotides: TGTGCCAGCAGGAGACCATCCTCTAGCACAGATACGCAGTATTTT.

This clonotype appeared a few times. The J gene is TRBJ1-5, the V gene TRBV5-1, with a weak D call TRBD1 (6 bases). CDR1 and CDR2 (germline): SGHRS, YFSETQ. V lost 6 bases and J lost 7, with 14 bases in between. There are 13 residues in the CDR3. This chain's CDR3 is CASKSGVEQPQHF. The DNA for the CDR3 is TGCGCCAGCAAGTCAGGGGTGGAGCAGCCCCAGCATTTT. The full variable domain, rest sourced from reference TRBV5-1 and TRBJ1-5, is KAGVTQTPRYLIKTRGQQVTLSCSPISGHRSVSWYQQTPGQGLQFLFEYFSETQRNKGNFPGRFSGRQFSNSRSEMNVSTLELGDSALYLCASKSGVEQPQHFGDGTRLSIL.

The CDR3 nucleotides are TGTGCCACCAGTGAGGGAAATCAGCCCCAGCATTTT. Encoded protein: CATSEGNQPQHF. The chain joins TRBV24-1 to TRBJ1-5, with D unresolved. CDR1 and CDR2 (germline): KGHDR, SFDVKD. The CDR3 spans 12 residues. V lost 4 bases and J 4 bases, leaving 4 bases between the germline ends.

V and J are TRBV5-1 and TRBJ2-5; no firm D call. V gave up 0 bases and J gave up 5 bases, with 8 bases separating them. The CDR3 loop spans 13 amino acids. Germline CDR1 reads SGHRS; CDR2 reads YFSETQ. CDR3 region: CASSLDLRETQYF. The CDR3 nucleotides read TGCGCCAGCAGCTTGGACCTGCGGGAGACCCAGTACTTC.

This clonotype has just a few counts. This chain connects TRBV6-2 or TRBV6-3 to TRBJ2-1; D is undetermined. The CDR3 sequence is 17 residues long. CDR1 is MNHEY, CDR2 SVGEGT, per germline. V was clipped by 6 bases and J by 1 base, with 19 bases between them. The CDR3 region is CASRPKSPVRSYNEQFF. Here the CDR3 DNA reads TGTGCCAGCAGACCCAAATCCCCGGTGAGGTCCTACAATGAGCAGTTCTTC.

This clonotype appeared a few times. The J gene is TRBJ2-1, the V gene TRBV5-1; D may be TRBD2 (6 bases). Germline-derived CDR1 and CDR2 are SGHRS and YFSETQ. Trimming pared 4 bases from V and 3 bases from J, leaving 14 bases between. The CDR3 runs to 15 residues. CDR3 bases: TGCGCCAGCAGCCCCCAGACTAGGTACTACAATGAGCAGTTCTTC. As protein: CASSPQTRYYNEQFF.

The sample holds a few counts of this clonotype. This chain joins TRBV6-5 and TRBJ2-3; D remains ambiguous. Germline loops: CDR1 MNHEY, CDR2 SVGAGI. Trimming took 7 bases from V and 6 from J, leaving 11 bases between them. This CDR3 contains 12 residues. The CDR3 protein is CASISSGDTQYF. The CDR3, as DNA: TGTGCCAGCATCTCCTCCGGGGATACGCAGTATTTT.